This is a list of T cell receptor beta chains from one sample in a study of shared clonotypes between healthy human individuals. TCRdb's copy holds only in-frame clones and misses some; the assay was immunoSEQ multiplex PCR. Of around 2,000,000 clones listed, roughly 94% are singletons. Specimen: naive CD4+ T cells sorted from blood. Source of these receptors: a man between 18 and 35 years old in good health. The CDR3 runs from the conserved cysteine through the conserved F or W. The D gene is left open where the match is weak. Expanded clones get a size class; other rows say once, few or many, or leave the size out.

v_call	d_call	clone_size	j_call	cdr3_aa	cdr3_nt
TRBV9	TRBD1	-	TRBJ2-7	CASSVLGQSYEQYF	TGTGCCAGCAGCGTATTGGGACAGTCCTACGAGCAGTACTTC
TRBV5-6	-	-	TRBJ2-5	CASSFRFGETQYF	TGTGCCAGCAGCTTTCGCTTTGGGGAGACCCAGTACTTC
TRBV29-1	-	-	TRBJ2-1	CSVDNEQFF	TGCAGCGTTGACAATGAGCAGTTCTTC
TRBV5-1	TRBD1	-	TRBJ1-2	CASSQGQGDYGYTF	TGCGCCAGCAGCCAGGGACAGGGAGACTATGGCTACACCTTC
TRBV5-1	TRBD2	-	TRBJ2-1	CASSPLASGGSYNEQFF	TGCGCCAGCAGCCCCCTTGCTAGCGGGGGGTCTTACAATGAGCAGTTCTTC
TRBV7-2	-	-	TRBJ2-5	CASSLAHPVQYF	TGTGCCAGCAGCTTAGCGCATCCGGTCCAGTACTTC
TRBV11-2	-	-	TRBJ1-1	CASSYLQGNTEAFF	TGTGCCAGCAGCTACCTACAGGGGAACACTGAAGCTTTCTTT
TRBV5-8	-	once	TRBJ2-3	CASSSRPDIASTDTQYF	TGTGCCAGCAGCTCCCGGCCGGATATAGCTAGCACAGATACGCAGTATTTT
TRBV5-1	TRBD1	-	TRBJ2-1	CASSLSVGQGAYNEQFF	TGCGCCAGCAGCCTGTCGGTCGGGCAGGGGGCCTACAATGAGCAGTTCTTC
TRBV18	-	-	TRBJ1-5	CASSPGGYSNQPQHF	TGTGCCAGCTCACCAGGGGGATATAGCAATCAGCCCCAGCATTTT
TRBV6-1	TRBD1	-	TRBJ2-3	CASSDLRGRVTQYF	TGTGCCAGCAGTGATCTCAGGGGGCGCGTGACGCAGTATTTT
TRBV6-1	-	-	TRBJ1-2	CASSEAETGYGYTF	TGTGCCAGCAGTGAAGCGGAGACAGGCTATGGCTACACCTTC
TRBV5-1	-	-	TRBJ1-2	CASSLASGAGGYTF	TGCGCCAGCAGCTTGGCCTCTGGAGCGGGAGGCTACACCTTC
TRBV7-2	-	once	TRBJ1-1	CASSLGIEAFF	TGTGCCAGCAGCTTAGGCATTGAAGCTTTCTTT
TRBV6-1	-	-	TRBJ1-2	CASREDTTNYGYTF	TGTGCCAGCAGGGAGGACACCACTAACTATGGCTACACCTTC
TRBV4-2	-	-	TRBJ1-6	CASSQDVPGMFNSPLHF	TGTGCCAGCAGCCAAGATGTACCAGGGATGTTTAATTCACCCCTCCACTTT
TRBV6-1	-	-	TRBJ2-5	CASGLSGAGQETQYF	TGTGCCAGCGGCTTATCGGGGGCGGGCCAAGAGACCCAGTACTTC
TRBV6-5	-	-	TRBJ1-1	CASSQGRNTEAFF	TGTGCCAGCAGTCAAGGGCGGAACACTGAAGCTTTCTTT
TRBV4-1	-	-	TRBJ2-4	CASSQVSQGKNIQYF	TGCGCCAGCAGCCAAGTTAGCCAGGGGAAAAACATTCAGTACTTC